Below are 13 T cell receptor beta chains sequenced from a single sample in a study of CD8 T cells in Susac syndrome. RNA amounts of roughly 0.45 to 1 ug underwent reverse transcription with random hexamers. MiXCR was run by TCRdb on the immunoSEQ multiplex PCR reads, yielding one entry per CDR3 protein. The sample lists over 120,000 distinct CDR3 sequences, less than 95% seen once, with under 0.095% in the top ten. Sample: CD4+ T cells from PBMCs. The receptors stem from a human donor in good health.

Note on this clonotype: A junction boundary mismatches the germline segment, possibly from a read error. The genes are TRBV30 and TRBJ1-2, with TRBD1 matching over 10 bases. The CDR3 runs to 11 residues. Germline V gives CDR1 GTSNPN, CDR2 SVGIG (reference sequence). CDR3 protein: CATGGASSYTF. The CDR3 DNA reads TGCGCGACAGGGGGCGCGTCGAGCTACACCTTC.

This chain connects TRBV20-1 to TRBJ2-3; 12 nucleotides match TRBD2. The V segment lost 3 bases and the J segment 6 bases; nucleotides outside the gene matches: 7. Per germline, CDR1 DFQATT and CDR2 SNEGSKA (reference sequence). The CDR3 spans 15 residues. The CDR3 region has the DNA TGCAGTGCTAGCCCGACTAGCGGGAGACCCGATACGCAGTATTTT. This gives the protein CSASPTSGRPDTQYF.

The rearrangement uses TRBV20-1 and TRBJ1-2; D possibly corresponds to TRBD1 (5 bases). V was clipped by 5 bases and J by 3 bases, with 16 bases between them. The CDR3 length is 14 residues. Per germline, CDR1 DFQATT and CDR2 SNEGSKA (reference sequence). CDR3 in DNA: TGCAGTGCTCGCATTCGGGGGGTTGACTATGGCTACACCTTC. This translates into CSARIRGVDYGYTF.

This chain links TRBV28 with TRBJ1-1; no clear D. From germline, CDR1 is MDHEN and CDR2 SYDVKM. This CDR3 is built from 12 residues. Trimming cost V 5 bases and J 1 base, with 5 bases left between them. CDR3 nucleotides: TGTGCCAGCAGTGCTAGGAACACTGAAGCTTTCTTT. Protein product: CASSARNTEAFF. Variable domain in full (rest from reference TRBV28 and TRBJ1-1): DVKVTQSSRYLVKRTGEKVFLECVQDMDHENMFWYRQDPGLGLRLIYFSYDVKMKEKGDIPEGYSVSREKKERFSLILESASTNQTSMYLCASSARNTEAFFGQGTRLTVV.

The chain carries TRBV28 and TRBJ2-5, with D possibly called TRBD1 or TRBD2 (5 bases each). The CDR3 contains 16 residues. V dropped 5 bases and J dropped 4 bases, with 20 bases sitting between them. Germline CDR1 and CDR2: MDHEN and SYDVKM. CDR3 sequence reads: CASSHLPPGGTETQYF. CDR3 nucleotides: TGTGCCAGCAGTCACCTGCCACCGGGTGGGACAGAGACCCAGTACTTC.

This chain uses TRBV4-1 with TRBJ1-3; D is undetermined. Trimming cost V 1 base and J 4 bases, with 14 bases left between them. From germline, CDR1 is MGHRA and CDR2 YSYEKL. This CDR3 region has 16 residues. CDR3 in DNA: TGCGCCAGCAGCCAAGTCCTTGAAATGCCAGGAAACACCATATATTTT. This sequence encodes CASSQVLEMPGNTIYF.

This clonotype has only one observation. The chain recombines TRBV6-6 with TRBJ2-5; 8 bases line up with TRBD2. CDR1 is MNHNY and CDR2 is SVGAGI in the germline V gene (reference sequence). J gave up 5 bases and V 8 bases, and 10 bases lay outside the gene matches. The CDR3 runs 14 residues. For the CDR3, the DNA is TGTGCCAGCTATCGTACTAGCGGCTCCGAGACCCAGTACTTC. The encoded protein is CASYRTSGSETQYF.

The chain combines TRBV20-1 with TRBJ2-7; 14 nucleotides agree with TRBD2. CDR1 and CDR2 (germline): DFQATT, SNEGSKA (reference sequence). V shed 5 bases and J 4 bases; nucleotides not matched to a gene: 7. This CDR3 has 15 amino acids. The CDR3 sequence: CSAFSGTSGRYEQYF. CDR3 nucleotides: TGCAGTGCTTTTTCCGGGACTAGCGGGAGATACGAGCAGTACTTC.

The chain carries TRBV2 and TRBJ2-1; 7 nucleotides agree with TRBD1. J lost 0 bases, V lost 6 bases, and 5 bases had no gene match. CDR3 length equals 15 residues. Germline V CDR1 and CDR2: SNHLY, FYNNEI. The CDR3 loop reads CASRPGQVSYNEQFF. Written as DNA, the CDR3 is TGTGCCAGCAGACCCGGACAGGTCTCCTACAATGAGCAGTTCTTC.

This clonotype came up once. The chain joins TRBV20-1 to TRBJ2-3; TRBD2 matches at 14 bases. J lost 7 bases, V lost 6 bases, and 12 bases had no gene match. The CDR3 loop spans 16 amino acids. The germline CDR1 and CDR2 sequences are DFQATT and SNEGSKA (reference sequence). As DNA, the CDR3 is TGCAGTGCACGGCCCCGTGGGACTAGCGGGAGAAATACGCAGTATTTT. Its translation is CSARPRGTSGRNTQYF.

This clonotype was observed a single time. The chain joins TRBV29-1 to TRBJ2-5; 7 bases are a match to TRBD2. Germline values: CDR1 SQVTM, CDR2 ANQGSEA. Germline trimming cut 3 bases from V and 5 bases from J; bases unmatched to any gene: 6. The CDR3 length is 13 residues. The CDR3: CSVEGGAGETQYF. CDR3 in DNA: TGCAGCGTTGAGGGAGGGGCTGGGGAGACCCAGTACTTC.

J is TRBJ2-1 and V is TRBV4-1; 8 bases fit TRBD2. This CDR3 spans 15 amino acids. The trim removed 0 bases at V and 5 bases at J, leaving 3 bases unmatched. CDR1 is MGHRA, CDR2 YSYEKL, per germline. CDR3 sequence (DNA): TGCGCCAGCAGCCAAGAAACTAGCGGCGACAATGAGCAGTTCTTC. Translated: CASSQETSGDNEQFF.

The DNA of the CDR3 is TGTGCCAGCAGCTTGGACGCCGCCTACGAGCAGTACTTC. Its protein is CASSLDAAYEQYF. The J gene is TRBJ2-7, the V gene TRBV5-4; unclear D gene. The germline V gene has CDR1 SGHNT and CDR2 YYREEE (reference sequence). The CDR3 has 13 amino acids. V lost 0 bases to trimming and J lost 2 bases, with 6 bases between them.